The 28 T cell receptor beta chains listed next were all sequenced from one sample in a study of identical twins. TCRdb reanalysed the 5' RACE reads using MiXCR and keeps one entry per CDR3 protein. Among a few hundred thousand distinct CDR3 sequences listed, approximately 11% were seen once. This sample was also put to use in a study of yellow fever vaccine responses in identical twins.

The sample comprised memory (CD45RO+) T cells sorted from blood. The receptor set was obtained from a woman under 30 in good health.

This clonotype was picked up many times. The J gene is TRBJ2-1, the V gene TRBV6-2 or TRBV6-3; D gene ambiguous. Deletions cut 5 bases from V and 5 bases from J, with 13 bases between. Germline lookup yields CDR1 MNHEY and CDR2 SVGEGT. The CDR3 runs 14 residues. In DNA form, the CDR3 reads TGTGCCAGCAGTCCTCACTTACTCGACAATGAGCAGTTCTTC. The encoded protein is CASSPHLLDNEQFF.

The chain has TRBV20-1 and TRBJ2-5; 16 bases agree with TRBD2. V shed 5 bases, J shed 5 bases, and the junction held 8 bases outside the gene matches. The V gene's germline CDR1 is DFQATT and CDR2 SNEGSKA (reference sequence). The CDR3 is made up of 16 amino acids. This chain's CDR3 is CSAPVPGLAGGETQYF. Here the CDR3 DNA reads TGCAGTGCTCCTGTCCCGGGACTAGCGGGGGGGGAGACCCAGTACTTC.

The rearrangement uses TRBV2 and TRBJ2-2; D is possibly TRBD2 (5 bases). Trimming took off 3 bases at V and 6 bases at J, with 14 bases between the two ends. The CDR3 totals 15 residues. Germline V lookup: CDR1 SNHLY, CDR2 FYNNEI. Here the CDR3 DNA reads TGTGCCAGCAGTGATTGGGTTGGGAGTTCCGGGGAGCTGTTTTTT. It translates to CASSDWVGSSGELFF.

This clonotype was detected ten times or more. The chain carries TRBV29-1 and TRBJ2-3; D is unclear. The CDR3 spans 15 residues. V was cut by 0 bases and J by 0 bases, with 10 bases left in between. Germline V gene data show CDR1 as SQVTM and CDR2 as ANQGSEA. The CDR3 DNA reads TGCAGCGTTGAAGAGGCGGTCAGAAGCACAGATACGCAGTATTTT. It translates to CSVEEAVRSTDTQYF.

This clonotype showed up many times. This chain uses TRBV7-2 with TRBJ2-7; D possibly corresponds to TRBD2 (6 bases). This CDR3 is built from 14 residues. CDR1 and CDR2 from the germline V gene are SGHTA and FQGNSA. V gave up 1 base and J gave up 4 bases, with 11 bases separating them. The chain's CDR3 is CASSLVPGRYEQYF. In DNA, the CDR3 is TGTGCCAGCAGCTTAGTCCCAGGGAGGTACGAGCAGTACTTC.

The rearrangement joins TRBV20-1 to TRBJ2-1, with D perhaps matching TRBD1 (6 bases). CDR3 size: 14 residues. CDR1 and CDR2 from the germline V gene are DFQATT and SNEGSKA (reference sequence). The V and J ends lost 0 bases and 4 bases respectively, with 10 bases between them. Here the CDR3 DNA reads TGCAGTGCTAGAGAGCGGACAGAGTACAATGAGCAGTTCTTC. Protein product: CSARERTEYNEQFF.

This clonotype was picked up many times. The chain joins TRBV5-1 to TRBJ2-2; D ambiguous. Germline CDR1 SGHRS, CDR2 YFSETQ. Deletions cut 5 bases from V and 0 bases from J, with 14 bases between. The CDR3 is 16 residues long. CDR3 in amino acids: CASRPAKATNTGELFF. The CDR3, as DNA: TGCGCCAGCAGACCTGCAAAGGCAACGAACACCGGGGAGCTGTTTTTT.

This clonotype was detected many times. The gene calls are TRBV29-1 and TRBJ1-2; maybe TRBD1 (6 bases). The CDR3 runs to 16 residues. Germline V lookup: CDR1 SQVTM, CDR2 ANQGSEA. V shed 6 bases and J shed 8 bases, with 28 bases lying between them. CDR3 nucleotide sequence: TGCAGCGTGGATAACAGGGATGATGATATGAGAGGAGGCTACACCTTC. This sequence encodes CSVDNRDDDMRGGYTF. Filled out from reference TRBV29-1 and TRBJ1-2, the complete variable domain reads SAVISQKPSRDICQRGTSLTIQCQVDSQVTMMFWYRQQPGQSLTLIATANQGSEATYESGFVIDKFPISRPNLTFSTLTVSNMSPEDSSIYLCSVDNRDDDMRGGYTFGSGTRLTVV.

This clonotype was detected many times. The chain has TRBV3-1 and TRBJ2-3, with D possibly TRBD2 on 6 matching bases. The CDR3 totals 16 residues. In germline, CDR1 is LGHDT, CDR2 YNNKEL (reference sequence). The ends were cut back, 0 bases at V and 4 bases at J, with 14 bases in the middle. The CDR3 DNA sequence: TGTGCCAGCAGCCAAGAGCCGGCCAGGGAGGCAGATACGCAGTATTTT. This encodes CASSQEPAREADTQYF.

The rearrangement links TRBV20-1 to TRBJ2-7; D remains unclear. The CDR3 extends over 13 amino acids. Trimming removed 4 bases from V and 2 bases from J, with 12 bases in between. Germline values: CDR1 DFQATT, CDR2 SNEGSKA (reference sequence). In DNA, the CDR3 is TGCAGTGCTACGATACCCAAACCCTACGAGCAGTACTTC. Translated, it gives CSATIPKPYEQYF.

In this sample, this clonotype turned up a few times. The chain combines TRBV20-1 with TRBJ2-3; D might be TRBD2 (6 bases). Trimming stripped 6 bases from V and 5 bases from J, with 15 bases between. CDR3 length equals 13 residues. Germline CDR1 reads DFQATT; CDR2 reads SNEGSKA (reference sequence). CDR3: CSAPGDGGDTQYF. CDR3 nucleotides: TGCAGTGCCCCCGGGGACGGGGGAGATACGCAGTATTTT.

This clonotype showed up just a few times. This sequence joins TRBV6-4 and TRBJ2-1; TRBD1 might be the D (5 bases). V was shortened by 0 bases and J by 5 bases, with 8 bases between the two germline ends. This CDR3 region has 14 residues. Looked up from germline, CDR1 is MRHNA and CDR2 is SNTAGT. CDR3 loop: CASSDSTEDNEQFF. The CDR3 bases are TGTGCCAGCAGTGACTCGACAGAGGACAATGAGCAGTTCTTC.

In this sample, this clonotype turned up many times. V usage is TRBV3-1 and J usage is TRBJ2-5; 8 bases line up with TRBD2. The CDR3 contains 13 residues. Losses at the gene ends were 7 bases for V and 2 bases for J; bases not matched to a gene: 3. CDR1 LGHDT and CDR2 YNNKEL come from the germline V gene (reference sequence). The CDR3 DNA reads TGTGCCAGCATTTCTAGCGGGCAAGAGACCCAGTACTTC. Translation: CASISSGQETQYF.

The rearrangement links TRBV9 to TRBJ1-5; 7 nucleotides line up with TRBD1. V shed 3 bases and J 5 bases; nucleotides not matched to a gene: 8. Germline loops: CDR1 SGDLS, CDR2 YYNGEE. The CDR3 contains 15 residues. The CDR3: CASSAGQEPYQPQHF. For the CDR3, the DNA is TGTGCCAGCAGCGCTGGACAGGAACCCTATCAGCCCCAGCATTTT.

A few counts support this clonotype. J is TRBJ1-5 and V is TRBV5-5; TRBD1 is a possible D gene (5 bases). The V gene's germline CDR1 is SGHKS and CDR2 YYEKEE (reference sequence). Between the trimmed V and J ends, which lost 4 bases and 3 bases, there was a span of 14 bases. The CDR3 spans 15 residues. CDR3 DNA: TGTGCCAGCAGCCCGCAGGGACTGAACAATCAGCCCCAGCATTTT. It codes for CASSPQGLNNQPQHF.

The V and J genes are TRBV6-2 or TRBV6-3 and TRBJ2-7; TRBD2 aligns across 10 bases. The germline V gene has CDR1 MNHEY and CDR2 SVGEGT. Losses at the gene ends were 5 bases for V and 7 bases for J; bases not matched to a gene: 5. CDR3 length: 13 amino acids. CDR3 loop: CASSLAGDREQYF. The CDR3, as DNA: TGTGCCAGCAGTCTAGCGGGAGATCGGGAGCAGTACTTC.

This clonotype was seen a handful of times. The rearrangement uses TRBV9 and TRBJ2-7, with a possible D match to TRBD1 (5 bases). Trimming removed 1 base from V and 6 bases from J, with 8 bases in between. CDR1 is SGDLS and CDR2 is YYNGEE in the germline V gene. This CDR3 is built from 12 residues. The CDR3 DNA reads as TGTGCCAGCAGCGTATTCAGGGTCGAGCAGTACTTC. This gives the protein CASSVFRVEQYF.

This clonotype was recorded a few times. This chain links TRBV5-1 with TRBJ1-1, with TRBD1 matching 8 bases. Germline lookup yields CDR1 SGHRS and CDR2 YFSETQ. The V gene end was trimmed by 4 bases and the J gene end by 2 bases; junction bases not matched to a gene: 13. This CDR3 has 17 amino acids. As DNA, the CDR3 is TGCGCCAGCAGCACAGGGGGAACAGGGGCAGGTAACACTGAAGCTTTCTTT. It encodes CASSTGGTGAGNTEAFF.

This sequence joins TRBV19 and TRBJ2-1, with D hard to call. Germline V lookup: CDR1 LNHDA, CDR2 SQIVND (reference sequence). V was pared by 5 bases and J by 0 bases, with 11 bases between. This CDR3 region has 15 residues. The CDR3 sequence: CASSLEPSSYNEQFF. The CDR3 DNA is TGTGCCAGTAGTTTGGAGCCGAGCTCCTACAATGAGCAGTTCTTC. Using reference TRBV19 and TRBJ2-1 for the parts outside the CDR3, the full variable domain is DGGITQSPKYLFRKEGQNVTLSCEQNLNHDAMYWYRQDPGQGLRLIYYSQIVNDFQKGDIAEGYSVSREKKESFPLTVTSAQKNPTAFYLCASSLEPSSYNEQFFGPGTRLTVL.

J is TRBJ2-7 and V is TRBV29-1; a weak D match, TRBD2 (6 bases). The germline gives CDR1 SQVTM, CDR2 ANQGSEA. The CDR3 contains 13 residues. V lost 2 bases and J lost 4, with 12 bases in between. Written as DNA, the CDR3 is TGCAGCGTTGAAATAAGAGGGACTTACGAGCAGTACTTC. Its translation: CSVEIRGTYEQYF.

This clonotype was seen a handful of times. This chain joins TRBV24-1 and TRBJ2-2; 8 bases are a match to TRBD2. Germline assignment: CDR1 KGHDR and CDR2 SFDVKD. Trimming at V came to 6 bases and at J to 4 bases, leaving 6 bases not matched to a gene. CDR3 length: 15 amino acids. The CDR3 spells CATSSGTRSTGELFF. Here the CDR3 DNA reads TGTGCCACCAGTTCCGGGACTAGGTCCACCGGGGAGCTGTTTTTT.

With respect to this clonotype: Sequence at one end of the junction differs from germline and may be a read error. The chain is built from TRBV20-1 and TRBJ1-6; 8 bases match TRBD1. CDR1 is DFQATT and CDR2 is SNEGSKA in the germline V gene (reference sequence). CDR3 length equals 17 residues. Here the CDR3 reads CCARAVRDRLSNSPLHF. Written as DNA, the CDR3 is TGCTGTGCTAGAGCAGTCCGGGACAGGCTCTCTAATTCACCCCTCCACTTT.

This clonotype has a single count. The chain has TRBV7-9 and TRBJ2-7, with 8 bases fitting TRBD1. The germline gives CDR1 SEHNR, CDR2 FQNEAQ (reference sequence). The CDR3 loop spans 16 amino acids. Trimming took 3 bases from V and 4 from J; bases not matched to a gene: 11. The CDR3 loop reads CASSFPRGPTGYEQYF. The CDR3 region has the DNA TGTGCCAGCAGCTTCCCCAGGGGGCCCACCGGTTACGAGCAGTACTTC.

This clonotype has more than one count but fewer than ten. The CDR3 is CSVARTQETQYF. CDR3 sequence (DNA): TGCAGCGTTGCCAGGACCCAAGAGACCCAGTACTTC. The V and J genes are TRBV29-1 and TRBJ2-5; no clear D. Trimming left V 4 bases short and J 1 base short, with 7 bases between. There are 12 residues in the CDR3. Per germline, CDR1 SQVTM and CDR2 ANQGSEA. The full variable domain, its missing parts supplied by reference TRBV29-1 and TRBJ2-5, is SAVISQKPSRDICQRGTSLTIQCQVDSQVTMMFWYRQQPGQSLTLIATANQGSEATYESGFVIDKFPISRPNLTFSTLTVSNMSPEDSSIYLCSVARTQETQYFGPGTRLLVL.

Of note for this clonotype: Sequence at one end of the junction differs from germline and may be a read error. The CDR3 DNA reads TGTGCCAGCAGCTTAGCGCTAGCGGGAGCAGAGGCCCAGTACTTC. This gives the protein CASSLALAGAEAQYF. The chain uses TRBV7-2 and TRBJ2-5, with TRBD2 matching 10 bases. The CDR3 covers 15 residues. Germline CDR1 and CDR2: SGHTA and FQGNSA.

This clonotype has just a few counts. The J gene is TRBJ2-3, the V gene TRBV2; possible D gene TRBD2, 6 bases. Germline-derived CDR1 and CDR2 are SNHLY and FYNNEI. Trimming removed 11 bases at V and 5 bases at J, with 20 bases between. This CDR3 comprises 14 residues. The CDR3 DNA reads TGTGCCGGACGGGCGCGGGGTGACGGAGATACGCAGTATTTT. Translation: CAGRARGDGDTQYF. Full variable domain (outside the CDR3, taken from reference TRBV2 and TRBJ2-3): EPEVTQTPSHQVTQMGQEVILRCVPISNHLYFYWYRQILGQKVEFLVSFYNNEISEKSEIFDDQFSVERPDGSNFTLKIRSTKLEDSAMYFCAGRARGDGDTQYFGPGTRLTVL.

At least ten counts were recorded for this clonotype. The chain couples TRBV20-1 to TRBJ2-3; no definite D call. Germline lookup yields CDR1 DFQATT and CDR2 SNEGSKA (reference sequence). The length of the CDR3 is 15 residues. V lost 3 bases, J lost 2 bases, and 15 bases lay in between. CDR3 sequence reads: CSARPLPPVTDTQYF. In nucleotides, the CDR3 is TGCAGTGCTAGGCCGCTTCCTCCCGTCACAGATACGCAGTATTTT.

This clonotype has a handful of counts. The chain combines TRBV2 with TRBJ2-1, with a tentative D call TRBD1 (5 bases). The V end was cut by 7 bases, the J end by 10 bases, with 8 bases between. Germline assignment: CDR1 SNHLY and CDR2 FYNNEI. The CDR3 runs to 10 residues. The CDR3 DNA reads TGTGCCAGCATGAAGGGGGAGCAGTTCTTC. Residues: CASMKGEQFF.